This section outlines one T cell receptor beta chain sequence together with its context. The sample originates from a study of blood T cells in healthy people across ages. Primers used in a second PCR of about 7 to 11 cycles were a sample-barcoded 5' primer and a J-beta primer mix. One entry per CDR3 protein, called by TCRdb with MiXCR from the 5' RACE reads. Found here are over 500,000 distinct CDR3 sequences, about 28% of them singletons; the top ten hold approximately 3.3%. These data were likewise used in another study, on T cells of mothers and their children.

The receptor's source is a boy aged 2 to 9 in good health. Source material: blood.

The CDR3 DNA reads as TGTGCCAGCAGAGTCCTCGGGGGGAACACTGAAGCTTTCTTT. Protein: CASRVLGGNTEAFF. V gene TRBV6-6 combines with J gene TRBJ1-1, with D perhaps matching TRBD1 (5 bases). The germline CDR1 and CDR2 sequences are MNHNY and SVGAGI (reference sequence). V dropped 6 bases and J dropped 1 base, with 12 bases sitting between them. This CDR3 has 14 residues.